This T cell receptor (beta chain) stems from a study of CD8 T cells in ankylosing spondylitis. Study findings and constraints: What appeared characteristic of ankylosing spondylitis blood was a TCR beta motif of under 10 highly homologous variants.

TCRdb analysed the 5' RACE reads with MiXCR anew, one entry per CDR3 protein. In the table there are roughly 190,000 distinct CDR3 sequences, 9.5% to 15% of which are singletons. This clonotype was found many times. Antigen unknown. V was pared by 3 bases and J by 2 bases, with 10 bases of the junction left unmatched. The CDR3 length is 16 residues. This chain connects TRBV12-3 or TRBV12-4 to TRBJ2-7; 7 bases match TRBD1. The source of this sequence is a male donor with ankylosing spondylitis or in good health (not recorded which). Sequenced material: blood, either unsorted or a sorted T cell fraction (not recorded which). The CDR3 DNA follows: TGTGCCAGCAGTTTGGGCCTTCAGGGGGAAACCTACGAGCAGTACTTC. Its protein is CASSLGLQGETYEQYF.